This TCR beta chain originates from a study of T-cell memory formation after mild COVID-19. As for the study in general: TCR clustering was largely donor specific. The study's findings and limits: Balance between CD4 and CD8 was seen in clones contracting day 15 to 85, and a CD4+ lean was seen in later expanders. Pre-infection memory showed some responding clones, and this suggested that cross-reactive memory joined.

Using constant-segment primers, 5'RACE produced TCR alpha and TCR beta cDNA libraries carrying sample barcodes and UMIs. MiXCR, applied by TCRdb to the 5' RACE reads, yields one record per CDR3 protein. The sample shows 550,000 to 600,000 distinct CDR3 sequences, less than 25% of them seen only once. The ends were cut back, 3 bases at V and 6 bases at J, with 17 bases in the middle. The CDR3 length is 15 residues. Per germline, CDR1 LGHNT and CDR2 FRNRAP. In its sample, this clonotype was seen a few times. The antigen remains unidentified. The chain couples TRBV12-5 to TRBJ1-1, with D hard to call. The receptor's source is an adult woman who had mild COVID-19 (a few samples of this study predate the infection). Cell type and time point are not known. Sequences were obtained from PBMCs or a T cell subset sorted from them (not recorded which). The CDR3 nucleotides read TGTGCTAGTGGTTTTGCTAGTCGCGGGCGTTCTGAAGCTTTCTTT. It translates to CASGFASRGRSEAFF.